This T cell receptor (beta chain) derives from a study of cytomegalovirus exposure and HLA in healthy donors. Profiling relied on immunoSEQ multiplex PCR, and the TCRdb table lists in-frame clones only, not all of them. The sample lists 100,000 to 150,000 clones; around nine tenths were seen once. The CDR3 extends over 16 amino acids. Trimming removed 2 bases from V and 0 bases from J, with 14 bases in between. The germline gives CDR1 SEHNR, CDR2 FQNEAQ (reference sequence). A remark on this clone: What it binds is not known.

The study, taken as a whole, reports: Rarity characterized most TCR sequences, yet some public TCRs appeared in many donors. CMV antigen specificity was confirmed in vitro for a few CMV-associated chains. A list of 150 to 200 TCR beta chains associated with cytomegalovirus was given.

The donors were part of the validation cohort of around 110 subjects. That cohort was separate from the first cohort, which comprised roughly 670 subjects. This clonotype was obtained from a woman between 18 and 29 years old in good health and CMV-seronegative. This chain links TRBV7-9 with TRBJ2-7; D possibly corresponds to TRBD1 (5 bases). The sample comprised PBMCs. The CDR3: CASSLFGAASSYEQYF. The CDR3, as DNA: TGTGCCAGCAGCTTATTTGGGGCGGCAAGCTCCTACGAGCAGTACTTC.